Shown below are 18 T cell receptor beta chains from a single sample sequenced in a study of T-cell reconstitution after alpha-beta-depleted transplantation in children. The TCRbeta library incorporated unique molecular identifiers. Using its own MiXCR run on the PCR reads, TCRdb lists one record per CDR3 protein. The sample records some 600,000 distinct CDR3 sequences, over 15% being singletons. Material: PBMCs from the stem cell graft donor, obtained from the stem cell graft. All receptors derive from a human donor who donated a stem cell graft to a child with acute myeloid leukemia.

This clonotype has only a few counts. The chain recombines TRBV7-2 with TRBJ2-7; D gene ambiguous. The length of the CDR3 is 13 residues. V was shortened by 0 bases and J by 6 bases, with 9 bases between the two germline ends. Germline CDR1 and CDR2: SGHTA and FQGNSA. CDR3 residues: CASSLATPGEQYF. The CDR3 nucleotides read TGTGCCAGCAGCTTAGCGACTCCGGGCGAGCAGTACTTC.

Ten or more counts support this clonotype. The chain recombines TRBV5-5 with TRBJ2-1; 10 nucleotides agree with TRBD2. The germline V gene has CDR1 SGHKS and CDR2 YYEKEE (reference sequence). The CDR3 has 16 amino acids. The V and J ends lost 4 bases and 2 bases, in that order; junction bases with no gene match: 6. The CDR3 nucleotides read TGTGCCAGCAGCCCCATTAGCGGGGGGACCTACAATGAGCAGTTCTTC. Residues: CASSPISGGTYNEQFF.

The sample holds a few counts of this clonotype. The genes are TRBV3-1 and TRBJ2-7; D gene uncertain. Trimming removed 1 base at V and 2 bases at J, with 12 bases between. The CDR3 totals 15 residues. Per germline, CDR1 LGHDT and CDR2 YNNKEL (reference sequence). In nucleotides, the CDR3 is TGTGCCAGCAGCCAAGTGTCTTGGGGAACCTACGAGCAGTACTTC. As protein: CASSQVSWGTYEQYF.

This clonotype was counted ten times or more. The chain couples TRBV4-3 to TRBJ2-2; TRBD2 matches 9 bases. Trimming cost V 1 base and J 7 bases; bases outside gene matches: 10. The CDR3 extends over 17 amino acids. Per germline, CDR1 LGHNA and CDR2 YSLEER. In DNA form, the CDR3 reads TGCGCCAGCAGCCAAGGGGTAGCGGGGGCGTACGTCGGGGAGCTGTTTTTT. This gives the protein CASSQGVAGAYVGELFF.

V and J are TRBV5-1 and TRBJ1-4; weak D call: TRBD1 (6 bases). This CDR3 contains 15 residues. Germline lookup yields CDR1 SGHRS and CDR2 YFSETQ. Trimming removed 1 base from V and 3 bases from J, with 10 bases in between. The CDR3: CASSLLQGANEKLFF. CDR3 in DNA: TGCGCCAGCAGCTTGTTACAGGGAGCTAATGAAAAACTGTTTTTT.

The gene calls are TRBV7-8 and TRBJ1-1, with TRBD1 matching over 7 bases. V lost 3 bases, J lost 5 bases, and 9 bases stayed unmatched. The CDR3 has 15 residues. The germline V gene has CDR1 SGHVS and CDR2 FQNEAQ. CDR3 nucleotides: TGTGCCAGCAGCTTTTTACCGGGACAGTGGACTGAAGCTTTCTTT. Translation gives CASSFLPGQWTEAFF.

The CDR3 nucleotides are TGTGCCAGCCGGTGGGGGGGGCAGGATAGCAATCAGCCCCAGCATTTT. It encodes CASRWGGQDSNQPQHF. V usage is TRBV27 and J usage is TRBJ1-5; D is possibly TRBD1 (6 bases). The length of the CDR3 is 16 residues. Looked up from germline, CDR1 is MNHEY and CDR2 is SMNVEV (reference sequence). The V gene lost 8 bases and the J gene lost 0 bases, with 17 bases spanning the gap.

This rearrangement joins TRBV5-5 to TRBJ2-2; TRBD1 aligns across 7 bases. V shed 4 bases and J 0 bases; nucleotides not matched to a gene: 6. The CDR3 extends over 16 amino acids. CDR1 SGHKS and CDR2 YYEKEE come from the germline V gene (reference sequence). CDR3: CASSRMGQPNTGELFF. Written as DNA, the CDR3 is TGTGCCAGCAGCCGTATGGGACAGCCGAACACCGGGGAGCTGTTTTTT.

V usage is TRBV20-1 and J usage is TRBJ2-3; D tentatively reads TRBD1 or TRBD2 (6 bases each). The V end lost 0 bases, the J end lost 4 bases, and 11 bases lay between the germline ends. The CDR3 runs to 14 residues. Germline-derived CDR1 and CDR2 are DFQATT and SNEGSKA (reference sequence). The CDR3 here is CSARDGGLPDTQYF. CDR3 sequence (DNA): TGCAGTGCTAGAGATGGGGGGCTCCCAGATACGCAGTATTTT.

The table lists this clonotype with many counts. This CDR3 is CASSLPRGSSYEQYV. CDR3 in DNA: TGTGCCAGCAGCTTGCCCAGGGGCAGTTCCTACGAGCAGTACGTC. The chain has TRBV5-5 and TRBJ2-7, with D perhaps TRBD1 (6 bases). This CDR3 is 15 amino acids long. Germline lookup yields CDR1 SGHKS and CDR2 YYEKEE (reference sequence). V was cut by 1 base and J by 1 base, with 12 bases left in between.

The J gene is TRBJ1-2, the V gene TRBV7-1; the match to TRBD1 covers 10 bases. TRBV7-1 is assigned to the ORF class and has an uncertain function. After removal of 3 bases from V and 4 bases from J, the junction contained 5 bases not matched to a gene. The CDR3 runs to 15 residues. The chain's CDR3 is CASSSRQGASYGYTF. As DNA, the CDR3 is TGTGCCAGCAGCTCGCGACAGGGGGCTAGCTATGGCTACACCTTC.

This clonotype was recorded many times. V gene TRBV29-1 combines with J gene TRBJ2-3, with 11 bases aligning to TRBD2. Trimming removed 3 bases from V and 2 bases from J; junction bases left unmatched: 7. Germline V gene sequence: CDR1 SQVTM, CDR2 ANQGSEA. This CDR3 comprises 16 residues. Here the CDR3 DNA reads TGCAGCGTTGACCCGCGTAGCGGGGGGGCCACAGATACGCAGTATTTT. This gives the protein CSVDPRSGGATDTQYF.

This clonotype occurred a few times. The rearrangement uses TRBV9 and TRBJ2-1; a weak D match, TRBD2 (7 bases). V dropped 0 bases and J dropped 8 bases, with 21 bases sitting between them. The germline gives CDR1 SGDLS, CDR2 YYNGEE. CDR3 length equals 17 residues. The CDR3: CASSVEPGGSWVDEQFF. CDR3 in DNA: TGTGCCAGCAGCGTAGAGCCGGGGGGCAGTTGGGTCGATGAGCAGTTCTTC.

This clonotype was seen more than once but under ten times. The chain has TRBV11-1 and TRBJ2-1, with D perhaps assigned TRBD1 or TRBD2 (6 bases each). This CDR3 spans 18 amino acids. V lost 5 bases and J lost 5, with 25 bases in between. CDR1 is SGHAT and CDR2 is FQDESV in the germline V gene (reference sequence). This chain's CDR3 is CASSDFYMSGAPHNEQFF. The CDR3 nucleotides are TGTGCCAGCAGCGATTTCTATATGTCGGGGGCCCCCCACAATGAGCAGTTCTTC.

The sample holds many counts of this clonotype. The chain employs TRBV29-1 and TRBJ1-1; D call uncertain. CDR1 is SQVTM and CDR2 is ANQGSEA in the germline V gene. The V gene lost 6 bases and the J gene lost 0 bases, with 11 bases spanning the gap. The length of the CDR3 is 13 residues. CDR3 sequence reads: CSVRPRMNTEAFF. The CDR3 DNA reads as TGCAGCGTCCGACCGAGGATGAACACTGAAGCTTTCTTT.

This clonotype was detected only a few times. The chain has TRBV21-1 and TRBJ1-6. TRBV21-1 is recorded as a pseudogene. CDR3 length: 16 residues. The CDR3 DNA is TGTGCCAGCAGCAAAGCGGCGAGCTCCTATAATTCACCCCTCCACTTT. This codes for CASSKAASSYNSPLHF.

The chain uses TRBV6-2 or TRBV6-3 and TRBJ2-3, with no clear D. This CDR3 is 16 amino acids long. Germline V gene sequence: CDR1 MNHEY, CDR2 SVGEGT. V was clipped by 6 bases and J by 0 bases, with 16 bases between them. CDR3 coding DNA: TGTGCCAGCAGACGGACCAAATTAACTAGCACAGATACGCAGTATTTT. It yields the protein CASRRTKLTSTDTQYF.

With regard to this clonotype: A read error may be the cause here, since a much bigger clone is one base away. The V call is TRBV11-2, the J call TRBJ2-5; the D gene is possibly TRBD1 (6 bases). In germline, CDR1 is SGHAT, CDR2 FQNNGV. Trimming took off 5 bases at V and 1 base at J, with 11 bases between the two ends. CDR3 size: 14 residues. This chain's CDR3 is CASSTRTVQETQYF. The CDR3 DNA reads as TGTGCCAGCAGCACGCGGACAGTCCAAGAGACCCAGTACTTC.